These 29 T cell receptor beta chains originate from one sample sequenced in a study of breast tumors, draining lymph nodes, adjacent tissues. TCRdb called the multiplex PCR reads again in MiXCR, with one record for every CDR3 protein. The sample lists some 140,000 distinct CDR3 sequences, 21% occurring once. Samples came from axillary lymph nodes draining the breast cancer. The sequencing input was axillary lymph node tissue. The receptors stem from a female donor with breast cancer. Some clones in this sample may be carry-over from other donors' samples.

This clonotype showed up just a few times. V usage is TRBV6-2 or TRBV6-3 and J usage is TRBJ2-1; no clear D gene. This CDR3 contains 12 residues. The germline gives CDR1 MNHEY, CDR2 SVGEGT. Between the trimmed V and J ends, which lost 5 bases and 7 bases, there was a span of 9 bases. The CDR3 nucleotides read TGTGCCAGCAGTCCAAACGCGAATGAGCAGTTCTTC. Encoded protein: CASSPNANEQFF.

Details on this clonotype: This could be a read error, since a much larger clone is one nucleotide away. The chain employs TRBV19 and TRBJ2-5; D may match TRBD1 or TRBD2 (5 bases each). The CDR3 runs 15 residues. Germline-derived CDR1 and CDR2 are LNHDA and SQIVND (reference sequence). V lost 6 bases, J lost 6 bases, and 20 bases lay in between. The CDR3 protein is CASSRTGAPGQTQYF. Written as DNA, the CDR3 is TGTGCCAGTAGCCGTACCGGGGCCCCCGGTCAGACCCAGTACTTC.

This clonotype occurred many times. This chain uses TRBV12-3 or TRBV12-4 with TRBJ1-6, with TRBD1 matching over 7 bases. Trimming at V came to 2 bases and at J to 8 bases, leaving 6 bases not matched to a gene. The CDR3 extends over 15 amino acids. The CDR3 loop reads CASSLLEGGDSPLHF. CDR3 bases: TGTGCCAGCAGTTTATTGGAAGGGGGCGATTCACCCCTCCACTTT.

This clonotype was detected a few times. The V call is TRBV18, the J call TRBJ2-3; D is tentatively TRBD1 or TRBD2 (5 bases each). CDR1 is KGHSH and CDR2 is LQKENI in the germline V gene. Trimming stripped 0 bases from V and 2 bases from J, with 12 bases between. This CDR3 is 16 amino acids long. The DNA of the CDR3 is TGTGCCAGCTCACCACCTGGGACCGCACTCACAGATACGCAGTATTTT. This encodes CASSPPGTALTDTQYF.

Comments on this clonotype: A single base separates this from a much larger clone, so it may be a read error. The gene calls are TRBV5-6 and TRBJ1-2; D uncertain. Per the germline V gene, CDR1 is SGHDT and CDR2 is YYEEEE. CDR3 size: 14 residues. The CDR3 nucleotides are TGTGCCAGCAGCTTTGGAGTAGTTAACTATGGCTACGCCTTC. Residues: CASSFGVVNYGYAF.

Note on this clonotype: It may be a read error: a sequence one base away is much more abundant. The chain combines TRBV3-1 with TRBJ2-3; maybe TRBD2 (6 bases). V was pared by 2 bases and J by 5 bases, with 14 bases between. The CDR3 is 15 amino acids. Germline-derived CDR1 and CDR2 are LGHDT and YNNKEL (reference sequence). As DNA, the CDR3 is TGTGCCAGCAGCCAACTTAGCGGAGCCCAAGATACGCAGTATTTT. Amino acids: CASSQLSGAQDTQYF.

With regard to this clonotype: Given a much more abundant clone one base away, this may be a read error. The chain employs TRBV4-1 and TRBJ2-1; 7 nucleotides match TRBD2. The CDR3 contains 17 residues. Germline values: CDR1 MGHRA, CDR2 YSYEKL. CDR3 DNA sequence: TGCGCCAGCAGCCCGATAGGGCTAGCGGACACTGACAATGGGCAGTTCTTC. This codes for CASSPIGLADTDNGQFF.

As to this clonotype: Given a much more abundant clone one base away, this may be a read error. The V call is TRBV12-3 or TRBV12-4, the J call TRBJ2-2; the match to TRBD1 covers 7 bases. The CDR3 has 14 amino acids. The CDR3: CVSRYSPDRPELFF. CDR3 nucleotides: TGTGTCAGCAGATACTCGCCGGACAGGCCGGAGCTGTTTTTT.

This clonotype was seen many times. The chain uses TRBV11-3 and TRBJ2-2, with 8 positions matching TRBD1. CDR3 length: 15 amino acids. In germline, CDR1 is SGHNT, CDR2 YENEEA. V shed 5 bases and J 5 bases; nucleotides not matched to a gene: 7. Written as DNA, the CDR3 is TGTGCCAGCAGCCCTCAGACAGGGGATACCGGGGAGCTGTTTTTT. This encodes CASSPQTGDTGELFF.

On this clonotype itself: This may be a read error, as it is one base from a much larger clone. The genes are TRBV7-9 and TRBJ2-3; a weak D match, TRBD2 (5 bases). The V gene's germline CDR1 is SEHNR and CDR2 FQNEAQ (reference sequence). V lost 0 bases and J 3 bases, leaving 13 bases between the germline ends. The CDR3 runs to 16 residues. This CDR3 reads CASSLAGEGWTDTQYF. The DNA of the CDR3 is TGTGCCAGCAGCTTAGCCGGTGAGGGTTGGACAGATACGCAGTATTTT.

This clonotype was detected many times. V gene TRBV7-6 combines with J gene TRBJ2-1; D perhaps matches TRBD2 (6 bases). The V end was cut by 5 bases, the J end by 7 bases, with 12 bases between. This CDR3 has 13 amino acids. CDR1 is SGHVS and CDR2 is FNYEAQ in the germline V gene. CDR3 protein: CASSTGGPNEQFF. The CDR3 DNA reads TGTGCCAGCAGCACCGGAGGGCCAAATGAGCAGTTCTTC.

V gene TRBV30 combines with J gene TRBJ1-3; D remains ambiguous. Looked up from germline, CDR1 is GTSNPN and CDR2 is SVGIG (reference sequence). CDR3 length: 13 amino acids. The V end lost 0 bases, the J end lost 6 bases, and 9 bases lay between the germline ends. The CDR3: CAWSVGVLNTIYF. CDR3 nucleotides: TGTGCCTGGAGTGTCGGGGTACTAAACACCATATATTTT.

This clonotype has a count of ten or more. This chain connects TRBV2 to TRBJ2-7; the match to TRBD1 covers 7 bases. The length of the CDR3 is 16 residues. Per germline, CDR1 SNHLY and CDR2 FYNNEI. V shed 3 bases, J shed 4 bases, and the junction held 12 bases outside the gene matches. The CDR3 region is CASSDFISHRGYEQYF. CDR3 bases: TGTGCCAGCAGTGATTTTATTTCGCACAGGGGTTACGAGCAGTACTTC.

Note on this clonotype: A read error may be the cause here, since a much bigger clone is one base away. Written as DNA, the CDR3 is TGTGCCATCAGTGGACAGCCTCAAAAGACCCAGTACTTC. This translates into CAISGQPQKTQYF. The chain joins TRBV10-3 to TRBJ2-5, with TRBD1 as a possible D gene (5 bases). The CDR3 is 13 amino acids. The ends were cut back, 4 bases at V and 6 bases at J, with 12 bases in the middle. From germline, CDR1 is ENHRY and CDR2 SYGVKD.

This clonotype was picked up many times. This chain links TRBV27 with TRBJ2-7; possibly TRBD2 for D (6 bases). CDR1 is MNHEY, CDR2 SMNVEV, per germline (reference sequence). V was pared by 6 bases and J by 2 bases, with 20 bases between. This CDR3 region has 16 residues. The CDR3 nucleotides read TGTGCCAGCAGCCGAACCTCCGGGAGTTCCCCCTACGAGCAGTACTTC. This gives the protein CASSRTSGSSPYEQYF.

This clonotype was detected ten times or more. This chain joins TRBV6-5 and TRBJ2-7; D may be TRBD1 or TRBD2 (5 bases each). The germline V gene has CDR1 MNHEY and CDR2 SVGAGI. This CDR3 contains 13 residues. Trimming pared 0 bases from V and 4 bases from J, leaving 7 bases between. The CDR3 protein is CASSYSGRYEQYF. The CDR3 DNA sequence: TGTGCCAGCAGTTACTCGGGACGGTACGAGCAGTACTTC.

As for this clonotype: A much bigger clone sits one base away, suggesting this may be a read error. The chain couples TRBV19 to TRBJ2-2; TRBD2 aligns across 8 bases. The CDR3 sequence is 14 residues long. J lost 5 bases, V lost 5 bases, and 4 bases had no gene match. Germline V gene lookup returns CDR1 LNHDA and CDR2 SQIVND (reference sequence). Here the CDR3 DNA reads TGTGCCAGTAGTGTGGCGGGAGGAACCGGGGAGCTGTTTTTT. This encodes CASSVAGGTGELFF.

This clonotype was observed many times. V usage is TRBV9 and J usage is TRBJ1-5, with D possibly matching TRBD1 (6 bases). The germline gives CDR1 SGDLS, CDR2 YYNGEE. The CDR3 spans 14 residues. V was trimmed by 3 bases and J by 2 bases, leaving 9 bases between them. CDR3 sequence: CASSEGHGNQPQHF. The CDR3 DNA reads TGTGCCAGCAGCGAGGGACATGGCAATCAGCCCCAGCATTTT.

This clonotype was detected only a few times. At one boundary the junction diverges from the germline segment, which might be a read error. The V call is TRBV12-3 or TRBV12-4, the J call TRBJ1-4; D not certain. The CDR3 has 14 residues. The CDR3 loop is CASSPQSTSEKLFF. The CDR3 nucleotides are TGTGCCAGCAGCCCCCAGTCAACTAGTGAAAAACTGTTTTTT.

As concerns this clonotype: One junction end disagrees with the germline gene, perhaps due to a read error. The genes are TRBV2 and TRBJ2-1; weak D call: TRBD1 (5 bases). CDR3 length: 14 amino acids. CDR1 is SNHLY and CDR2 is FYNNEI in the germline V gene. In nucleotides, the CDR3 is TGTGCCAGCGGGGCCGAAACTCCATACAATGGGCAGTTCTTC. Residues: CASGAETPYNGQFF.

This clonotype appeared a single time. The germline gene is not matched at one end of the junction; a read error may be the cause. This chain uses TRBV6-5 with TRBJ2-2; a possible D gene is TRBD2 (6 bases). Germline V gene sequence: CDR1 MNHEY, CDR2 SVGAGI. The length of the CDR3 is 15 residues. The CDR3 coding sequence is TGTGCCAGCAGGTACGGGGGACCAAACACTGGGGAGCTGTTTTTT. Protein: CASRYGGPNTGELFF.

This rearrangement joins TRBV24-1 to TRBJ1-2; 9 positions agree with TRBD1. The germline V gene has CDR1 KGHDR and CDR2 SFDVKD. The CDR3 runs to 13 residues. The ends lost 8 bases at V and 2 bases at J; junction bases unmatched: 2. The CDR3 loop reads CATNDRGNYGYTF. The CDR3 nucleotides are TGTGCCACCAATGACAGGGGGAACTATGGCTACACCTTC.

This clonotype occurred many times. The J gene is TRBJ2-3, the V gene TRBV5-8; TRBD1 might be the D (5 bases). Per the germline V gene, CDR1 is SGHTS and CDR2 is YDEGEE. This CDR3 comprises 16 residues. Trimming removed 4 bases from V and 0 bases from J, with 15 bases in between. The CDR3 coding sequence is TGTGCCAGCAGCCCTGTCCGGACACAAAGCACAGATACGCAGTATTTT. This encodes CASSPVRTQSTDTQYF.

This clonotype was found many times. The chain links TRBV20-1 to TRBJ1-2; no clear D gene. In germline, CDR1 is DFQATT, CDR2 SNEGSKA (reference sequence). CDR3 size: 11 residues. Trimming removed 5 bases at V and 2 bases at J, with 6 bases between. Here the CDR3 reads CSAGRNYGYTF. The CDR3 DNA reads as TGCAGTGCTGGACGGAACTATGGCTACACCTTC.

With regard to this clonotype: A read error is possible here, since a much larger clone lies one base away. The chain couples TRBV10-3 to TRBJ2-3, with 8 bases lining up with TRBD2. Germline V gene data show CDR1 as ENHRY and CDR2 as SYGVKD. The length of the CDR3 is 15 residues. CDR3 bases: TGTGCCATCGGTGAGTCAACCAGCGGGAGTCTTACGCAGTATTTT. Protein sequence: CAIGESTSGSLTQYF.

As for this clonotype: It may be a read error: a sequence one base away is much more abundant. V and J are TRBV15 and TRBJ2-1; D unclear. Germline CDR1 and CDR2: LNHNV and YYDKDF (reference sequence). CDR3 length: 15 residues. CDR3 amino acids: CAASPPRKSYNEQFF. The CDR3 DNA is TGTGCCGCCAGCCCTCCTAGGAAATCCTACAATGAGCAGTTCTTC. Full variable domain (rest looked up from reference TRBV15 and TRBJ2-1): DAMVIQNPRYQVTQFGKPVTLSCSQTLNHNVMYWYQQKSSQAPKLLFHYYDKDFNNEADTPDNFQSRRPNTSFCFLDIRSPGLGDTAMYLCAASPPRKSYNEQFFGPGTRLTVL.

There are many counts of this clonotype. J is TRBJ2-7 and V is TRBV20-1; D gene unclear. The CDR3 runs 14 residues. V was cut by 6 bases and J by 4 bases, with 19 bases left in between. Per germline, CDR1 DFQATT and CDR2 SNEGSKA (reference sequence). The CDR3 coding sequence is TGCAGTGCACGCAGTTCAGGTACGGTGTACGAGCAGTACTTC. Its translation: CSARSSGTVYEQYF.

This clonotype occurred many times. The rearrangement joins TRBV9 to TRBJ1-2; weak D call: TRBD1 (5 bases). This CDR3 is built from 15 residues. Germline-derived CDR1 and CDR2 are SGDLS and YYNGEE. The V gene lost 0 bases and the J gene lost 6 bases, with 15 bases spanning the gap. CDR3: CASSVAEGHLDGYTF. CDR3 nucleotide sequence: TGTGCCAGCAGCGTAGCTGAAGGACACCTCGATGGCTACACCTTC.

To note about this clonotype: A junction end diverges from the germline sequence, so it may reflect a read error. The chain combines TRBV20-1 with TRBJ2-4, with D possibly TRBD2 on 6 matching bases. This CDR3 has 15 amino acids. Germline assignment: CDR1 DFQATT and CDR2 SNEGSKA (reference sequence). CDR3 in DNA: TGCAGTGTTAGAGGGCTAGCGCTAGCCAAAAACATTCAGTACTTC. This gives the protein CSVRGLALAKNIQYF.